A single sample gave rise to the 13 T cell receptor beta chains below, sequenced in a study of identifying expanded T cells in peripheral blood. Method: immunoSEQ multiplex PCR; TCRdb's copy keeps in-frame clones and lacks some. The repertoire holds around 75,000 clones, 85% to 90% seen once, with around 3% in the top ten. Sequencing input: blood. The receptors were sampled from a person between 18 and 75 years old in good health.

This clone was recorded only once. The V gene is TRBV18, the J gene TRBJ2-7; 13 bases fit TRBD2. Germline CDR1 KGHSH, CDR2 LQKENI. With V trimmed by 6 bases and J by 4 bases, 15 bases remained unmatched. The length of the CDR3 is 18 residues. CDR3 residues: CASSLARTSGSMGYEQYF. Here the CDR3 DNA reads TGTGCCAGCTCGCTAGCCAGGACTAGCGGGAGTATGGGTTACGAGCAGTACTTC.

The chain combines TRBV9 with TRBJ2-1; D may be TRBD1 (7 bases). Deletions cut 0 bases from V and 6 bases from J, with 22 bases between. The CDR3 consists of 18 residues. The germline CDR1 and CDR2 sequences are SGDLS and YYNGEE. CDR3 nucleotides: TGTGCCAGCAGCGTAGGAGGGGGCAGTGGAGGGTTGGGCAATGAGCAGTTCTTC. Translated: CASSVGGGSGGLGNEQFF.

J is TRBJ1-3 and V is TRBV19; tentatively, D is TRBD1 (5 bases). This CDR3 region has 17 residues. V shed 4 bases and J shed 1 base, with 17 bases lying between them. Per germline, CDR1 LNHDA and CDR2 SQIVND (reference sequence). The CDR3 protein is CASSTPNPGLSGNTIYF. DNA for the CDR3: TGTGCCAGTAGTACTCCGAACCCGGGGCTATCTGGAAACACCATATATTTT.

The rearrangement links TRBV14 to TRBJ2-1; D unresolved. V lost 5 bases and J 4 bases, leaving 15 bases between the germline ends. Germline CDR1 SGHDN, CDR2 FVKESK. CDR3 length: 15 amino acids. The CDR3 protein is CASSGWTALYNEQFF. Here the CDR3 DNA reads TGTGCCAGCAGCGGTTGGACGGCCCTTTACAATGAGCAGTTCTTC. Full variable domain (missing parts from reference TRBV14 and TRBJ2-1): EAGVTQFPSHSVIEKGQTVTLRCDPISGHDNLYWYRRVMGKEIKFLLHFVKESKQDESGMPNNRFLAERTGGTYSTLKVQPAELEDSGVYFCASSGWTALYNEQFFGPGTRLTVL.

The V call is TRBV19, the J call TRBJ1-6, with 9 positions matching TRBD1. Germline values: CDR1 LNHDA, CDR2 SQIVND (reference sequence). The length of the CDR3 is 16 residues. V trimming: 5 bases; J trimming: 9 bases; junction bases outside the gene matches: 11. The CDR3 here is CASSVSGQGLGSPLHF. Here the CDR3 DNA reads TGTGCCAGTAGTGTTTCGGGACAGGGATTAGGTTCACCCCTCCACTTT.

The chain employs TRBV9 and TRBJ2-3, with D perhaps TRBD2 (7 bases). Germline lookup yields CDR1 SGDLS and CDR2 YYNGEE. The CDR3 totals 15 residues. Deletions cut 1 base from V and 1 base from J, with 10 bases between. The chain's CDR3 is CASSVQGRGTDTQYF. The CDR3 region has the DNA TGTGCCAGCAGCGTACAGGGGAGGGGCACAGATACGCAGTATTTT. The full variable domain, completed using reference TRBV9 and TRBJ2-3, is DSGVTQTPKHLITATGQRVTLRCSPRSGDLSVYWYQQSLDQGLQFLIQYYNGEERAKGNILERFSAQQFPDLHSELNLSSLELGDSALYFCASSVQGRGTDTQYFGPGTRLTVL.

The V and J genes are TRBV10-2 and TRBJ2-5, with D possibly being TRBD2 (5 bases). The CDR3 totals 13 residues. The germline gives CDR1 WSHSY, CDR2 SAAADI. Trimming took off 6 bases at V and 0 bases at J, with 8 bases between the two ends. The CDR3 sequence: CASRTGYQETQYF. Here the CDR3 DNA reads TGCGCCAGCAGGACGGGGTACCAAGAGACCCAGTACTTC.

V and J are TRBV10-3 and TRBJ1-1; 8 bases map to TRBD1. After removal of 0 bases from V and 11 bases from J, the junction contained 2 bases not matched to a gene. The CDR3 is 12 amino acids. Germline values: CDR1 ENHRY, CDR2 SYGVKD. CDR3 region: CAISESDREAFF. CDR3 nucleotides: TGTGCCATCAGTGAGTCGGACAGGGAGGCTTTCTTT.

This rearrangement joins TRBV5-1 to TRBJ2-5; 7 nucleotides match TRBD2. This CDR3 is 12 amino acids long. The ends lost 4 bases at V and 4 bases at J; junction bases unmatched: 1. From germline, CDR1 is SGHRS and CDR2 YFSETQ. In DNA form, the CDR3 reads TGCGCCAGCAGCCGGGAGGCAGAGACCCAGTACTTC. Translated, it gives CASSREAETQYF.

J is TRBJ2-1 and V is TRBV5-6; TRBD1 is a possible D gene (5 bases). Per the germline V gene, CDR1 is SGHDT and CDR2 is YYEEEE. This CDR3 is built from 13 residues. Between the trimmed V and J ends, which lost 3 bases and 4 bases, there was a span of 8 bases. CDR3 sequence reads: CASSYRQYNEQFF. The CDR3, as DNA: TGTGCCAGCAGCTATCGACAGTACAATGAGCAGTTCTTC.

The chain joins TRBV30 to TRBJ1-2, with D possibly being TRBD1 (5 bases). Germline CDR1 and CDR2: GTSNPN and SVGIG (reference sequence). CDR3 length equals 14 residues. Between the trimmed V and J ends, which lost 2 bases and 4 bases, there was a span of 14 bases. The chain's CDR3 is CAWSLLGGGYGYTF. The CDR3 DNA is TGTGCCTGGAGTCTTCTGGGGGGAGGCTATGGCTACACCTTC.

This clone occurred once. The gene calls are TRBV5-5 and TRBJ1-5; D gene ambiguous. This CDR3 has 15 residues. Germline V gene data show CDR1 as SGHKS and CDR2 as YYEKEE (reference sequence). V was cut by 0 bases and J by 4 bases, with 11 bases left in between. The CDR3 sequence is CASSLGSLGNQPQHF. CDR3 in DNA: TGTGCCAGCAGCTTGGGATCTTTGGGGAATCAGCCCCAGCATTTT.

This clone was found once. The V gene is TRBV5-4, the J gene TRBJ2-1; D is perhaps TRBD2 (6 bases). The V and J ends lost 4 bases and 8 bases respectively, with 16 bases between them. The CDR3 is 14 amino acids. The germline V gene has CDR1 SGHNT and CDR2 YYREEE (reference sequence). The CDR3 loop is CASSATREMDEQFF. The CDR3 DNA is TGTGCCAGCAGCGCTACACGGGAGATGGATGAGCAGTTCTTC.